This T cell receptor (beta chain) emerged from a study of T cell changes during pregnancy in multiple sclerosis. The assay was immunoSEQ multiplex PCR, and TCRdb's table has in-frame clones only and misses some. Among around 40,000 clones listed, about nine tenths were seen once. The V segment lost 5 bases and the J segment 2 bases; nucleotides outside the gene matches: 4. The germline V gene encodes CDR1 SEHNR and CDR2 FQNEAQ (reference sequence). This CDR3 contains 14 residues. This receptor was obtained from a female donor in good health, enrolled as a control in a pregnancy study. This chain connects TRBV7-9 to TRBJ1-2; 8 bases are a match to TRBD1. The sample here was CD4+ T cells from peripheral blood mononuclear cells, taken in the first trimester of pregnancy. The CDR3 sequence: CASSPRQGNYGYTF. For the CDR3, the DNA is TGTGCCAGCAGCCCCAGACAGGGGAACTATGGCTACACCTTC.